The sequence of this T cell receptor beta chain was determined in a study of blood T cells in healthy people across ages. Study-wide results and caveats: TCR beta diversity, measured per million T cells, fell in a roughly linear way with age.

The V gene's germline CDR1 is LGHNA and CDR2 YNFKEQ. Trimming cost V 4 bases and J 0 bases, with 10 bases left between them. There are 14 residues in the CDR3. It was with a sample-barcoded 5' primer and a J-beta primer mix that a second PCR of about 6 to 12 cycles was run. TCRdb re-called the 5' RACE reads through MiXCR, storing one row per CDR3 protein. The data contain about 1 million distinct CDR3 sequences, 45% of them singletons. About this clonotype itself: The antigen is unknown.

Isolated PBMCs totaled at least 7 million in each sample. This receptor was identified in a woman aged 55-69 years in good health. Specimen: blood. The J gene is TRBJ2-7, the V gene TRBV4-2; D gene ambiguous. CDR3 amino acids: CASSPGSDSYEQYF. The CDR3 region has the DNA TGTGCCAGCAGCCCCGGGTCCGACTCCTACGAGCAGTACTTC.